Below are 23 T cell receptor beta chains sequenced from a single sample in a study of blood T cell repertoires in COVID-19. TCRdb keeps only in-frame clones here, not all; method: immunoSEQ multiplex PCR. The sample consists of hundreds of thousands of clones, around nine tenths of them appearing once. Specimen: peripheral blood. These receptors came from a man between 35 and 55 years old with acute or convalescent COVID-19.

V is TRBV19 and J is TRBJ2-2; perhaps TRBD1 as D (6 bases). The CDR3 has 14 amino acids. V was clipped by 3 bases and J by 7 bases, with 12 bases between them. CDR1 and CDR2 from the germline V gene are LNHDA and SQIVND (reference sequence). This CDR3 is CASSMTGGVGELFF. CDR3 in DNA: TGTGCCAGTAGTATGACAGGCGGTGTCGGGGAGCTGTTTTTT.

The count of this clone is one. This chain links TRBV7-9 with TRBJ2-1; tentatively, D is TRBD1 (5 bases). CDR1 is SEHNR, CDR2 FQNEAQ, per germline (reference sequence). V lost 3 bases, J lost 8 bases, and 8 bases lay in between. The CDR3 loop spans 12 amino acids. This CDR3 reads CASSLGRDEQFF. CDR3 coding DNA: TGTGCCAGCAGCTTGGGCAGGGATGAGCAGTTCTTC.

J is TRBJ1-2 and V is TRBV29-1; D not certain. Trimming took 7 bases from V and 8 from J, leaving 17 bases between them. The CDR3 consists of 12 residues. Germline V gene sequence: CDR1 SQVTM, CDR2 ANQGSEA. As DNA, the CDR3 is TGCAGCGCCATGGAAAGGTTGAGGGGCTACACCTTC. Translation: CSAMERLRGYTF.

V and J are TRBV7-6 and TRBJ1-5; D not certain. Trimming stripped 3 bases from V and 4 bases from J, with 7 bases between. This CDR3 spans 13 amino acids. Germline V gene lookup returns CDR1 SGHVS and CDR2 FNYEAQ. The CDR3, as DNA: TGTGCCAGCAGCTTTGGCCTTAATCAGCCCCAGCATTTT. It translates to CASSFGLNQPQHF.

This clone was seen a single time. The rearrangement uses TRBV27 and TRBJ1-4, with unresolved D. The CDR3 spans 13 residues. Trimming left V 6 bases short and J 4 bases short, with 9 bases between. Per germline, CDR1 MNHEY and CDR2 SMNVEV (reference sequence). The CDR3 DNA reads as TGTGCCAGCAGCTCCCTAGTTAATGAAAAACTGTTTTTT. This translates into CASSSLVNEKLFF.

The rearrangement uses TRBV24-1 and TRBJ2-5, with TRBD1 matching 8 bases. With 4 bases clipped from V and 8 bases from J, the junction kept 14 bases outside the gene matches. The CDR3 consists of 16 residues. CDR1 and CDR2 from the germline V gene are KGHDR and SFDVKD. As DNA, the CDR3 is TGTGCCACCAGTGACTATACCGGGACAGGTTTAGGAACCCAGTACTTC. Its translation: CATSDYTGTGLGTQYF.

The CDR3 loop is CARSYDSLINGYTF. The CDR3 region has the DNA TGTGCCAGAAGTTACGACAGCTTAATTAATGGCTACACCTTC. The chain carries TRBV5-3 and TRBJ1-2; maybe TRBD1 (5 bases). TRBV5-3 is designated an ORF whose function remains uncertain. V dropped 5 bases and J dropped 6 bases, with 17 bases sitting between them. This CDR3 comprises 14 residues.

The chain carries TRBV3-1 (or the pseudogene TRBV3-2) and TRBJ1-6, with a weak D call TRBD1 (6 bases). The CDR3 contains 17 residues. From germline, CDR1 is LGHDT and CDR2 YNNKEL (reference sequence). Deletions cut 2 bases from V and 3 bases from J, with 14 bases between. CDR3 nucleotide sequence: TGTGCCAGCAGCCAAAGCCCACAGGGAATCTATAATTCACCCCTCCACTTT. The encoded protein is CASSQSPQGIYNSPLHF.

CDR3 coding DNA: TGTGCCAGCAGCCAATCAGTGAATTCACCCCTCCACTTT. Translation: CASSQSVNSPLHF. This chain joins TRBV4-2 and TRBJ1-6; no definite D call. Germline CDR1 reads LGHNA; CDR2 reads YNFKEQ. The CDR3 runs 13 residues. Trimming removed 2 bases at V and 7 bases at J, with 6 bases between.

This chain connects TRBV15 to TRBJ1-3; D unclear. Germline CDR1 reads LNHNV; CDR2 reads YYDKDF (reference sequence). The CDR3 consists of 16 residues. Between the trimmed V and J ends, which lost 3 bases and 0 bases, there was a span of 12 bases. The CDR3 DNA is TGTGCCACCAGCAGGCGGACGGGGTACTCTGGAAACACCATATATTTT. This encodes CATSRRTGYSGNTIYF. The full variable domain, rest sourced from reference TRBV15 and TRBJ1-3, is DAMVIQNPRYQVTQFGKPVTLSCSQTLNHNVMYWYQQKSSQAPKLLFHYYDKDFNNEADTPDNFQSRRPNTSFCFLDIRSPGLGDTAMYLCATSRRTGYSGNTIYFGEGSWLTVV.

To note about this clone: The same CDR3 is also encoded by other DNA sequences in this sample. This chain connects TRBV6-5 to TRBJ1-1, with no clear D. The CDR3 is 14 amino acids. Looked up from germline, CDR1 is MNHEY and CDR2 is SVGAGI. Trimming left V 0 bases short and J 1 base short, with 6 bases between. The CDR3: CASSYSGGNTEAFF. Written as DNA, the CDR3 is TGTGCCAGCAGTTACTCGGGAGGGAACACTGAAGCTTTCTTT.

The chain uses TRBV10-3 and TRBJ1-1; D might be TRBD1 (6 bases). CDR1 is ENHRY and CDR2 is SYGVKD in the germline V gene. V lost 2 bases and J lost 3, with 10 bases in between. The CDR3 contains 14 residues. In nucleotides, the CDR3 is TGTGCCATCAGTGAGGGGACATCCTACACTGAAGCTTTCTTT. Protein product: CAISEGTSYTEAFF.

The rearrangement joins TRBV6-1 to TRBJ1-2; possible D gene TRBD1, 6 bases. CDR1 is MNHNS and CDR2 is SASEGT in the germline V gene. The CDR3 contains 16 residues. The V and J ends lost 3 bases and 3 bases respectively, with 17 bases between them. The chain's CDR3 is CASSEWAGDTYYGYTF. The CDR3 DNA reads as TGTGCCAGCAGTGAGTGGGCAGGGGATACCTACTATGGCTACACCTTC.

The gene calls are TRBV6-5 and TRBJ2-3; D might be TRBD2 (6 bases). This CDR3 is built from 12 residues. The germline V and J ends were trimmed by 9 bases and 2 bases, with 9 bases remaining between them. Germline-derived CDR1 and CDR2 are MNHEY and SVGAGI. The CDR3 sequence is CASWDFTDTQYF. In DNA, the CDR3 is TGTGCCAGTTGGGACTTCACAGATACGCAGTATTTT.

The rearrangement uses TRBV5-1 and TRBJ2-5, with a possible D match to TRBD2 (5 bases). The CDR3 has 15 amino acids. V gave up 4 bases and J gave up 2 bases, with 15 bases separating them. CDR1 and CDR2 from the germline V gene are SGHRS and YFSETQ. The CDR3 region is CASSPTRGNQETQYF. CDR3 nucleotide sequence: TGCGCCAGCAGCCCCACCCGAGGGAATCAAGAGACCCAGTACTTC.

This clone has just a few counts. The chain links TRBV27 to TRBJ1-1; no definite D call. Trimming removed 3 bases at V and 1 base at J, with 6 bases between. The germline CDR1 and CDR2 sequences are MNHEY and SMNVEV (reference sequence). The CDR3 length is 13 residues. The CDR3 region is CASSLAGNTEAFF. As DNA, the CDR3 is TGTGCCAGCAGTTTGGCAGGGAACACTGAAGCTTTCTTT.

The chain has TRBV5-4 and TRBJ2-2, with 7 bases matching TRBD2. V shed 5 bases and J 2 bases; nucleotides not matched to a gene: 12. The CDR3 is made up of 17 amino acids. The V gene's germline CDR1 is SGHNT and CDR2 YYREEE (reference sequence). The CDR3 coding sequence is TGTGCCAGCAGGACGGGTGGCGGGGGTATCAACACCGGGGAGCTGTTTTTT. Translating gives CASRTGGGGINTGELFF.

The J gene is TRBJ2-7, the V gene TRBV29-1; 7 bases fit TRBD1. The V gene's germline CDR1 is SQVTM and CDR2 ANQGSEA. The length of the CDR3 is 13 residues. V trimming: 4 bases; J trimming: 3 bases; junction bases outside the gene matches: 6. The CDR3 loop is CSVGGQLSYEQYF. The CDR3 DNA reads TGCAGCGTTGGGGGACAGCTCAGCTACGAGCAGTACTTC.

The V and J genes are TRBV5-1 and TRBJ2-2; 9 bases fit TRBD2. This CDR3 contains 17 residues. With 5 bases clipped from V and 3 bases from J, the junction kept 11 bases outside the gene matches. Germline assignment: CDR1 SGHRS and CDR2 YFSETQ. CDR3 in DNA: TGCGCCAGCAGGCGGACGCGGGGGGGCCTCGACACCGGGGAGCTGTTTTTT. Translation gives CASRRTRGGLDTGELFF.

The chain has TRBV9 and TRBJ1-6; 7 bases line up with TRBD1. The CDR3 length is 17 residues. Germline trimming cut 4 bases from V and 0 bases from J; bases unmatched to any gene: 7. Looked up from germline, CDR1 is SGDLS and CDR2 is YYNGEE. CDR3 region: CASSPRQGLSYNSPLHF. The DNA of the CDR3 is TGTGCCAGCAGCCCCCGACAGGGCCTCTCCTATAATTCACCCCTCCACTTT.

This clone was found once. This chain links TRBV9 with TRBJ1-1, with no clear D. The CDR3 is 15 residues long. Between the trimmed V and J ends, which lost 0 bases and 0 bases, there was a span of 9 bases. Germline V lookup: CDR1 SGDLS, CDR2 YYNGEE. The CDR3 loop reads CASSVGGAMNTEAFF. In DNA, the CDR3 is TGTGCCAGCAGCGTAGGAGGAGCCATGAACACTGAAGCTTTCTTT.

This clone showed up just a few times. The chain links TRBV29-1 to TRBJ1-3; the D gene is possibly TRBD1 (5 bases). Germline assignment: CDR1 SQVTM and CDR2 ANQGSEA. With 7 bases removed from V and 4 bases from J, the gap between germline ends came to 20 bases. This CDR3 comprises 15 residues. In DNA, the CDR3 is TGCAGCGGGGGGGACGCGGGGCTAGTAGGAAACACCATATATTTT. This translates into CSGGDAGLVGNTIYF.

The V call is TRBV27, the J call TRBJ2-2; no reliable D call. The CDR3 runs 13 residues. The V gene lost 5 bases and the J gene lost 3 bases, with 7 bases spanning the gap. Germline CDR1 MNHEY, CDR2 SMNVEV (reference sequence). CDR3 protein: CASSVIYTGELFF. CDR3 in DNA: TGTGCCAGCAGTGTCATTTACACCGGGGAGCTGTTTTTT.